This TCR beta chain was sequenced in a study of T cells after yellow fever vaccination. Study-wide results and caveats: FACS-sorted repertoires could contain abundant clonotypes contaminating from the bulk population. It was a weaker secondary response, yet one that peaked faster, at day 5 versus 15. Primary-vaccination clones mostly resurfaced post-booster (96% CD4, roughly 87% CD8). Of the clonotypes, a small share occurred in both CD4 and CD8 compartments.

TCRdb processed the 5' RACE reads anew with MiXCR; each CDR3 protein has one entry. The sample shows some 320,000 distinct CDR3 sequences, approximately 12% of them seen only once. About this clonotype: The antigen remains undetermined.

The germline CDR1 and CDR2 sequences are MDHEN and SYDVKM. The CDR3 is made up of 13 amino acids. V was shortened by 5 bases and J by 8 bases, with 15 bases between the two germline ends. The starting material was CD4+ T cells sorted from PBMCs, obtained 45 days after the yellow fever booster vaccination. The TCR originated in a man between 18 and 35 years old who received the YFV17D yellow fever vaccine. The chain joins TRBV28 to TRBJ1-2; no firm D call. CDR3 loop: CASSPTPKRGYTF. The CDR3 DNA follows: TGTGCCAGCAGTCCCACCCCCAAGCGCGGCTACACCTTC.